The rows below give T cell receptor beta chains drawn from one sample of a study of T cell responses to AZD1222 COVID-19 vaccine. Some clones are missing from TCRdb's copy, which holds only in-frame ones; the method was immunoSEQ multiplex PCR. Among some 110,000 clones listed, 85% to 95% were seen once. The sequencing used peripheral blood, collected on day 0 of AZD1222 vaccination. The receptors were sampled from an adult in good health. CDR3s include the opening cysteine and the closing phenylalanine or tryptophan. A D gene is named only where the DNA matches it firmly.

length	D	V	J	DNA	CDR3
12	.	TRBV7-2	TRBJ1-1	TGTGCCAGCAGCTTTTGGGGGGCTGAAGCTTTCTTT	CASSFWGAEAFF
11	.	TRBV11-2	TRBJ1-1	TGTGCCAGCAGCTTCCACTTAGAAGCTTTCTTT	CASSFHLEAFF
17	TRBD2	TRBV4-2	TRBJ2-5	TGTGCCAGCAGCCACGGGACTAGCGGGAGGGTACAAGAGACCCAGTACTTC	CASSHGTSGRVQETQYF
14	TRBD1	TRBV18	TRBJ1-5	TGTGCCAGCTCACTCGACAGGGGCGGTCAGCCCCAGCATTTT	CASSLDRGGQPQHF
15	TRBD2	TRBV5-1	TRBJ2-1	TGCGCCAGCAGCTTGGGGGGGACTAGCGGTGGTGAGCAGTTCTTC	CASSLGGTSGGEQFF
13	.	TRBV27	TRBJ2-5	TGTGCCAGCAGTTTATTGTCTGGGGAGACCCAGTACTTC	CASSLLSGETQYF
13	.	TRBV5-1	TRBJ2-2	TGCGCCAGCAGCCAACTCCCTGCCGGGGAGCTGTTTTTT	CASSQLPAGELFF
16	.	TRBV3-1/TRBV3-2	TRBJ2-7	TGTGCCAGCAGCCCCATGCCGGGGCCTGGCTCCTACGAGCAGTACTTC	CASSPMPGPGSYEQYF
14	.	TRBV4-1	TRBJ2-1	TGCGCCAGCATAAGAAAGGAGTTCCACAATGAGCAGTTCTTC	CASIRKEFHNEQFF
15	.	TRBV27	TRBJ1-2	TGTGCCAGCAGTTGGGGGGGGCAGGGTGACTATGGCTACACCTTC	CASSWGGQGDYGYTF
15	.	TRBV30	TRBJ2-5	TGTGCCTGGAGGGACGGTGGCTTAGGGGGTGAGACCCAGTACTTC	CAWRDGGLGGETQYF